The 32 T cell receptor beta chains reported below all come from one sample, sequenced in a study of cytomegalovirus exposure and HLA in healthy donors. A multiplex PCR was run with 60 Vbeta primers and 13 Jbeta primers. Clones were sequenced by immunoSEQ multiplex PCR, and TCRdb holds only the in-frame ones, with some missing. The sample yields approximately 200,000 clones, about four fifths seen once. The specimen sequenced was PBMCs. The receptors derive from a woman aged 25 to 39 in good health and CMV-seropositive.

The V gene is TRBV6-6, the J gene TRBJ1-2; D not resolved. V was cut by 6 bases and J by 5 bases, with 13 bases left in between. This CDR3 is 13 amino acids long. Per germline, CDR1 MNHNY and CDR2 SVGAGI (reference sequence). The CDR3 protein is CASSPVAQYGYTF. CDR3 in DNA: TGTGCCAGCAGCCCCGTGGCCCAATATGGCTACACCTTC.

The rearrangement uses TRBV5-1 and TRBJ1-1; 7 nucleotides line up with TRBD1. Germline V gives CDR1 SGHRS, CDR2 YFSETQ. V was clipped by 7 bases and J by 0 bases; unmatched bases: 9. The CDR3 sequence is 15 residues long. CDR3 DNA: TGCGCCAGCCGCTCCGTGGGACAGATGAACACTGAAGCTTTCTTT. Amino acids: CASRSVGQMNTEAFF.

This clone was seen just once. V is TRBV6-5 and J is TRBJ2-7; D is undetermined. This CDR3 comprises 13 residues. The ends were cut back, 6 bases at V and 6 bases at J, with 15 bases in the middle. Germline assignment: CDR1 MNHEY and CDR2 SVGAGI. The CDR3 loop reads CASSRPRLGEQYF. The CDR3 DNA sequence: TGTGCCAGCAGCCGTCCGAGGTTGGGCGAGCAGTACTTC.

The chain has TRBV19 and TRBJ2-3, with 12 positions matching TRBD1. After removal of 1 base from V and 4 bases from J, the junction contained 6 bases not matched to a gene. The CDR3 has 17 amino acids. Germline CDR1 reads LNHDA; CDR2 reads SQIVND (reference sequence). The CDR3 sequence is CASSIVPGQGAADTQYF. The CDR3 region has the DNA TGTGCCAGTAGTATAGTACCGGGACAGGGGGCCGCAGATACGCAGTATTTT.

This clone was counted once. The chain joins TRBV4-3 to TRBJ2-5, with 9 bases fitting TRBD2. The CDR3 extends over 14 amino acids. The germline CDR1 and CDR2 sequences are LGHNA and YSLEER. V shed 3 bases and J 3 bases; nucleotides not matched to a gene: 2. The CDR3 is CASSQTSGKETQYF. CDR3 DNA: TGCGCCAGCAGCCAGACTAGCGGAAAAGAGACCCAGTACTTC.

V and J are TRBV5-1 and TRBJ2-3; the match to TRBD2 covers 16 bases. This CDR3 contains 18 residues. Trimming at V came to 4 bases and at J to 2 bases, leaving 7 bases not matched to a gene. Per germline, CDR1 SGHRS and CDR2 YFSETQ. In DNA, the CDR3 is TGCGCCAGCAGCCCCCCGGGACTAGCGGGAGGGCTCACAGATACGCAGTATTTT. The encoded protein is CASSPPGLAGGLTDTQYF.

This clone was seen only a few times. The chain employs TRBV7-8 and TRBJ2-1; possibly TRBD2 for D (6 bases). Germline CDR1 reads SGHVS; CDR2 reads FQNEAQ. This CDR3 spans 14 amino acids. Trimming took 5 bases from V and 8 from J, leaving 16 bases between them. DNA for the CDR3: TGTGCCAGCAGCGTGACTAGTGTCCGGGATGAGCAGTTCTTC. It specifies CASSVTSVRDEQFF.

The V call is TRBV4-1, the J call TRBJ2-1; 8 bases line up with TRBD2. The germline CDR1 and CDR2 sequences are MGHRA and YSYEKL. V shed 4 bases, J shed 9 bases, and the junction held 11 bases outside the gene matches. The CDR3 sequence is 15 residues long. The CDR3 protein is CASSPTSGSLGEQFF. CDR3 DNA: TGCGCCAGCAGCCCCACTAGCGGATCTTTGGGTGAGCAGTTCTTC.

The J gene is TRBJ2-2, the V gene TRBV7-6; possibly TRBD2 for D (5 bases). Per the germline V gene, CDR1 is SGHVS and CDR2 is FNYEAQ. The CDR3 runs 15 residues. V lost 0 bases, J lost 6 bases, and 11 bases lay in between. This CDR3 reads CASSLAGPGAGELFF. DNA for the CDR3: TGTGCCAGCAGCTTAGCGGGCCCCGGGGCCGGGGAGCTGTTTTTT.

The CDR3 coding sequence is TGTGCCAGGGGACAGTTCACTGAAGCTTTCTTT. This encodes CARGQFTEAFF. The chain couples TRBV6-1 to TRBJ1-1, with TRBD1 matching over 7 bases. Germline lookup yields CDR1 MNHNS and CDR2 SASEGT. The CDR3 totals 11 residues. Trimming removed 9 bases from V and 4 bases from J; junction bases left unmatched: 2.

The chain is built from TRBV6-6 and TRBJ2-1; 10 nucleotides agree with TRBD2. Germline V gene lookup returns CDR1 MNHNY and CDR2 SVGAGI (reference sequence). The CDR3 spans 15 residues. V lost 6 bases, J lost 6 bases, and 8 bases stayed unmatched. This CDR3 is CASSPLAGVGNEQFF. For the CDR3, the DNA is TGTGCCAGCAGCCCCCTAGCGGGAGTCGGCAATGAGCAGTTCTTC.

The chain uses TRBV11-2 and TRBJ2-7; 12 positions match TRBD2. Trimming took 5 bases from V and 5 from J; bases not matched to a gene: 4. CDR3 length: 14 amino acids. CDR1 is SGHAT, CDR2 FQNNGV, per germline. Here the CDR3 DNA reads TGTGCCAGCAGCCCGACTAGCGGGAGCGACGAGCAGTACTTC. Encoded protein: CASSPTSGSDEQYF.

The chain recombines TRBV7-2 with TRBJ2-7, with 8 bases lining up with TRBD2. The germline CDR1 and CDR2 sequences are SGHTA and FQGNSA. J gave up 6 bases and V 0 bases, and 13 bases lay outside the gene matches. The CDR3 covers 17 residues. The CDR3 here is CASSLAGLVISRSEQYF. Written as DNA, the CDR3 is TGTGCCAGCAGCTTAGCGGGACTAGTAATCTCGAGATCCGAGCAGTACTTC.

The rearrangement joins TRBV6-5 to TRBJ2-7; D is undetermined. The CDR3 length is 12 residues. The germline V and J ends were trimmed by 5 bases and 3 bases, with 8 bases remaining between them. Germline V gene lookup returns CDR1 MNHEY and CDR2 SVGAGI. CDR3 DNA sequence: TGTGCCAGCAGTCACCTATACTACGAGCAGTACTTC. Protein sequence: CASSHLYYEQYF.

This clone has more than one count but fewer than ten. The chain has TRBV2 and TRBJ2-7; 7 bases agree with TRBD1. Germline trimming cut 10 bases from V and 0 bases from J; bases unmatched to any gene: 6. The CDR3 extends over 13 amino acids. Germline-derived CDR1 and CDR2 are SNHLY and FYNNEI. CDR3 loop: CAMRWDSSYEQYF. CDR3 coding DNA: TGTGCCATGCGGTGGGACAGCTCCTACGAGCAGTACTTC.

This clone was recorded once. Here the CDR3 DNA reads TGTGCCAGCAGTCCCCTCCGACTAGTATCCGGGGAGCTGTTTTTT. Protein sequence: CASSPLRLVSGELFF. The rearrangement joins TRBV25-1 to TRBJ2-2; D possibly corresponds to TRBD2 (6 bases). V was shortened by 5 bases and J by 6 bases, with 16 bases between the two germline ends. Germline CDR1 is MGHDK and CDR2 is SYGVNS. The CDR3 runs to 15 residues.

The chain carries TRBV6-5 and TRBJ2-3, with 7 positions matching TRBD1. This CDR3 has 15 amino acids. The germline CDR1 and CDR2 sequences are MNHEY and SVGAGI. The junction had 9 bases not matched to a gene; V was cut back by 6 bases and J by 3 bases. The CDR3 protein is CASRKGQPVTDTQYF. The CDR3 coding sequence is TGTGCCAGCAGGAAGGGACAGCCAGTTACAGATACGCAGTATTTT.

The genes are TRBV7-9 and TRBJ1-5; D gene unclear. Trimming pared 11 bases from V and 0 bases from J, leaving 8 bases between. Germline CDR1 SEHNR, CDR2 FQNEAQ (reference sequence). This CDR3 contains 12 residues. The CDR3 DNA follows: TGTGCCGGAGAATATAGCAATCAGCCCCAGCATTTT. It translates to CAGEYSNQPQHF.

The chain couples TRBV10-3 to TRBJ2-7, with D possibly TRBD2 on 5 matching bases. Trimming pared 3 bases from V and 2 bases from J, leaving 11 bases between. CDR3 length: 14 residues. The germline V gene encodes CDR1 ENHRY and CDR2 SYGVKD. CDR3 sequence reads: CAISERGMPYEQYF. The CDR3 DNA reads TGTGCCATCAGTGAACGAGGGATGCCCTACGAGCAGTACTTC.

This chain connects TRBV4-3 to TRBJ2-3, with 10 bases fitting TRBD1. With V trimmed by 2 bases and J by 0 bases, 14 bases remained unmatched. Germline V gene sequence: CDR1 LGHNA, CDR2 YSLEER. The CDR3 loop spans 20 amino acids. Here the CDR3 reads CASSQSLLGTGDASTDTQYF. CDR3 coding DNA: TGCGCCAGCAGCCAATCCTTGTTAGGGACAGGGGATGCAAGCACAGATACGCAGTATTTT.

This clone was seen more than once but under ten times. The chain combines TRBV7-2 with TRBJ2-7, with 7 positions matching TRBD2. The CDR3 totals 16 residues. The germline V gene encodes CDR1 SGHTA and CDR2 FQGNSA. The V gene end was trimmed by 0 bases and the J gene end by 3 bases; junction bases not matched to a gene: 8. CDR3: CASSLALGGGIYEQYF. The DNA for the CDR3 is TGTGCCAGCAGCTTAGCGTTGGGGGGGGGAATCTACGAGCAGTACTTC.

This clone showed up just a few times. The rearrangement joins TRBV4-1 to TRBJ1-2, with 8 bases matching TRBD1. CDR3 length equals 18 residues. Germline lookup yields CDR1 MGHRA and CDR2 YSYEKL. V was clipped by 1 base and J by 8 bases; unmatched bases: 18. The CDR3 coding sequence is TGCGCCAGCAGCCAAGCTTCTCTGAACCGGTGGACAGGGAAGGGCTACACCTTC. As protein: CASSQASLNRWTGKGYTF.

Concerning this clone itself: At one boundary the junction diverges from the germline segment, which might be a read error. The chain combines TRBV5-6 with TRBJ2-7; 11 positions match TRBD1. Germline CDR1 reads SGHDT; CDR2 reads YYEEEE. CDR3 length: 15 residues. The CDR3 loop reads CASSLSGQGDDERYF. The CDR3 region has the DNA TGTGCCAGCAGCTTATCGGGACAGGGGGACGACGAGCGGTACTTC. The whole variable domain, filled in from reference TRBV5-6 and TRBJ2-7, reads DAGVTQSPTHLIKTRGQQVTLRCSPKSGHDTVSWYQQALGQGPQFIFQYYEEEERQRGNFPDRFSGHQFPNYSSELNVNALLLGDSALYLCASSLSGQGDDERYFGPGTRLTVT.

This clone was observed once. The V call is TRBV2, the J call TRBJ2-5, with D unresolved. Deletions cut 7 bases from V and 4 bases from J, with 10 bases between. Germline CDR1 and CDR2: SNHLY and FYNNEI. This CDR3 region has 12 residues. Here the CDR3 DNA reads TGTGCCAGCAATCGACTTGGAGAGACCCAGTACTTC. Translating gives CASNRLGETQYF.

This chain joins TRBV6-6 and TRBJ1-5; 10 bases are shared with TRBD1. Germline assignment: CDR1 MNHNY and CDR2 SVGAGI (reference sequence). The CDR3 runs to 14 residues. V dropped 5 bases and J dropped 5; count of bases not matched to a gene: 3. The CDR3 loop reads CASSTGTGDQPQHF. The CDR3 region has the DNA TGTGCCAGCAGTACCGGGACAGGGGATCAGCCCCAGCATTTT.

The gene calls are TRBV4-1 and TRBJ2-7, with D tentatively TRBD2 (6 bases). Germline V CDR1 and CDR2: MGHRA, YSYEKL. The CDR3 extends over 15 amino acids. Trimming took 4 bases from V and 5 from J, leaving 18 bases between them. The chain's CDR3 is CASSPPGTASDEQYF. The CDR3 DNA reads as TGCGCCAGCAGCCCCCCCGGGACTGCCTCTGACGAGCAGTACTTC.

This rearrangement joins TRBV19 to TRBJ2-1, with TRBD1 matching over 7 bases. Germline trimming cut 6 bases from V and 2 bases from J; bases unmatched to any gene: 7. CDR3 length: 15 amino acids. Germline CDR1 and CDR2: LNHDA and SQIVND (reference sequence). As DNA, the CDR3 is TGTGCCAGTAGGCAAAGACAGGGACCCTACAATGAGCAGTTCTTC. This translates into CASRQRQGPYNEQFF.

The chain joins TRBV9 to TRBJ1-1; D not resolved. In germline, CDR1 is SGDLS, CDR2 YYNGEE. The CDR3 sequence is 15 residues long. The V end lost 4 bases, the J end lost 5 bases, and 18 bases lay between the germline ends. The CDR3 protein is CASSSTLVEKTEAFF. In DNA, the CDR3 is TGTGCCAGCAGCTCCACGCTAGTAGAGAAAACTGAAGCTTTCTTT.

The chain is built from TRBV6-5 and TRBJ1-1, with TRBD1 matching 8 bases. J gave up 5 bases and V 5 bases, and 7 bases lay outside the gene matches. Germline values: CDR1 MNHEY, CDR2 SVGAGI. The CDR3 spans 14 residues. The CDR3 spells CASSVQGARTEAFF. The DNA for the CDR3 is TGTGCCAGCAGTGTCCAGGGGGCGCGGACTGAAGCTTTCTTT.

The CDR3 DNA sequence: TGTGCCAGTAGTATGGACAGTAACTATGGCTACACCTTC. This gives the protein CASSMDSNYGYTF. The chain links TRBV19 to TRBJ1-2; D is perhaps TRBD1 (6 bases). CDR3 length: 13 amino acids. V lost 3 bases and J 1 base, leaving 6 bases between the germline ends. Germline lookup yields CDR1 LNHDA and CDR2 SQIVND (reference sequence).

The genes are TRBV5-1 and TRBJ2-3; 8 bases are a match to TRBD2. V dropped 3 bases and J dropped 5; count of bases not matched to a gene: 5. The CDR3 is made up of 14 amino acids. Germline lookup yields CDR1 SGHRS and CDR2 YFSETQ. DNA for the CDR3: TGCGCCAGCAGCTCGGGACTAGTTGGAGATACGCAGTATTTT. Translation: CASSSGLVGDTQYF.

The chain joins TRBV6-5 to TRBJ1-6, with a weak D call TRBD1 (5 bases). The CDR3 totals 12 residues. The V end lost 7 bases, the J end lost 9 bases, and 10 bases lay between the germline ends. The V gene's germline CDR1 is MNHEY and CDR2 SVGAGI. This CDR3 is CASNRRSSPLHF. The CDR3 DNA reads TGTGCCAGCAACAGGCGGAGTTCACCCCTCCACTTT.